This passage covers 18 T cell receptor beta chains from one sample sequenced in a study of T-cell memory formation after mild COVID-19. TCRdb recomputed calls from the 5' RACE reads with MiXCR, one row per CDR3 protein. This sample has some 330,000 distinct CDR3 sequences; over 20% occur once, and the top ten carry approximately 12%. Sequences were obtained from PBMCs or a T cell subset sorted from them (not recorded which). The source is an adult woman who had mild COVID-19 (a few samples of this study predate the infection). Cell type and time point are not known.

The J gene is TRBJ2-7, the V gene TRBV7-9; possibly TRBD1 or TRBD2 for D (5 bases each). From germline, CDR1 is SEHNR and CDR2 FQNEAQ (reference sequence). The V and J ends lost 4 bases and 3 bases respectively, with 13 bases between them. This CDR3 comprises 14 residues. CDR3 region: CASSYTGPNYEQYF. The CDR3 DNA sequence: TGTGCCAGCAGCTACACGGGACCAAACTACGAGCAGTACTTC.

The V call is TRBV13, the J call TRBJ1-2, with a weak D call TRBD1 (6 bases). This CDR3 is built from 14 residues. The V and J ends lost 6 bases and 5 bases respectively, with 16 bases between them. The germline gives CDR1 PRHDT, CDR2 FYEKMQ (reference sequence). The CDR3 DNA sequence: TGTGCCAGCAGTTCCGGCAGGGGCGTTTATGGCTACACCTTC. This codes for CASSSGRGVYGYTF. Variable domain in full (rest from reference TRBV13 and TRBJ1-2): AAGVIQSPRHLIKEKRETATLKCYPIPRHDTVYWYQQGPGQDPQFLISFYEKMQSDKGSIPDRFSAQQFSDYHSELNMSSLELGDSALYFCASSSGRGVYGYTFGSGTRLTVV.

This clonotype has more than one count but fewer than ten. The chain combines TRBV7-8 with TRBJ2-7; 14 bases fit TRBD2. This CDR3 region has 20 residues. The ends lost 5 bases at V and 0 bases at J; junction bases unmatched: 15. CDR1 SGHVS and CDR2 FQNEAQ come from the germline V gene. The CDR3: CASSPKRRGLAGAHSYEQYF. Here the CDR3 DNA reads TGTGCCAGCAGCCCTAAGCGTCGGGGACTAGCGGGGGCCCACTCCTACGAGCAGTACTTC.

The chain is built from TRBV20-1 and TRBJ2-3; possibly TRBD2 for D (6 bases). The length of the CDR3 is 14 residues. CDR1 and CDR2 from the germline V gene are DFQATT and SNEGSKA (reference sequence). V was shortened by 3 bases and J by 0 bases, with 10 bases between the two germline ends. Written as DNA, the CDR3 is TGCAGTGCTAGCGTCGGGACTAGCACAGATACGCAGTATTTT. Protein sequence: CSASVGTSTDTQYF.

This clonotype showed up many times. The rearrangement joins TRBV7-9 to TRBJ1-1; D call uncertain. Deletions cut 2 bases from V and 1 base from J, with 5 bases between. CDR3 length equals 13 residues. Germline V gene data show CDR1 as SEHNR and CDR2 as FQNEAQ (reference sequence). CDR3 nucleotides: TGTGCCAGCAGCTTAATCCCGAACACTGAAGCTTTCTTT. It yields the protein CASSLIPNTEAFF.

The chain combines TRBV24-1 with TRBJ1-2; TRBD1 aligns across 7 bases. The CDR3 is 14 residues long. Germline lookup yields CDR1 KGHDR and CDR2 SFDVKD. With 3 bases clipped from V and 9 bases from J, the junction kept 9 bases outside the gene matches. CDR3 loop: CATSDPYRGGSYTF. The CDR3 region has the DNA TGTGCCACCAGTGATCCATACAGGGGCGGAAGCTACACCTTC.

This clonotype was found a few times. The chain couples TRBV7-3 to TRBJ2-3, with TRBD2 matching over 11 bases. The CDR3 length is 18 residues. The germline V gene encodes CDR1 SGHTA and CDR2 FQGTGA. The V segment lost 6 bases and the J segment 3 bases; nucleotides outside the gene matches: 14. Written as DNA, the CDR3 is TGTGCCAGCAGTCCGACTAGCGGGACCCTTTTAGGTACAGATACGCAGTATTTT. Translation gives CASSPTSGTLLGTDTQYF.

This clonotype was detected a few times. The chain carries TRBV3-1 and TRBJ2-3, with TRBD2 matching 12 bases. V gave up 5 bases and J gave up 2 bases; unmatched junction bases: 5. CDR1 and CDR2 from the germline V gene are LGHDT and YNNKEL (reference sequence). This CDR3 spans 16 amino acids. The CDR3 loop is CASSATSGGFTDTQYF. CDR3 sequence (DNA): TGTGCCAGCAGCGCGACTAGCGGGGGCTTCACAGATACGCAGTATTTT.

There are a few counts of this clonotype. The rearrangement links TRBV11-3 to TRBJ2-5; perhaps TRBD2 as D (6 bases). CDR3 size: 14 residues. Germline V gene sequence: CDR1 SGHNT, CDR2 YENEEA. V lost 5 bases to trimming and J lost 4 bases, with 14 bases between them. CDR3 amino acids: CASSPLGGTETQYF. In nucleotides, the CDR3 is TGTGCCAGCAGCCCCCTTGGGGGGACAGAGACCCAGTACTTC.

CDR3 sequence (DNA): TGTGCTAGTGGTAAACACGGGGCCCGAGAGGTCACCTTC. Encoded protein: CASGKHGAREVTF. V gene TRBV12-5 combines with J gene TRBJ1-2; maybe TRBD1 (5 bases). The germline gives CDR1 LGHNT, CDR2 FRNRAP. This CDR3 has 13 residues. V was clipped by 5 bases and J by 13 bases, with 20 bases between them.

The J gene is TRBJ2-1, the V gene TRBV12-3 or TRBV12-4; 7 bases line up with TRBD1. This CDR3 is 15 amino acids long. Trimming cost V 5 bases and J 2 bases; bases outside gene matches: 6. CDR3 nucleotide sequence: TGTGCCAGCAGTCCGGGACAGAGGCCCTACAATGAGCAGTTCTTC. Residues: CASSPGQRPYNEQFF.

This sequence joins TRBV29-1 and TRBJ1-2, with D maybe TRBD1 (5 bases). The CDR3 extends over 14 amino acids. Germline V CDR1 and CDR2: SQVTM, ANQGSEA. Trimming pared 0 bases from V and 2 bases from J, leaving 10 bases between. CDR3 sequence: CSVEDLPGNYGYTF. The CDR3 bases are TGCAGCGTTGAAGATCTACCAGGGAACTATGGCTACACCTTC. Full variable domain (outside the CDR3, taken from reference TRBV29-1 and TRBJ1-2): SAVISQKPSRDICQRGTSLTIQCQVDSQVTMMFWYRQQPGQSLTLIATANQGSEATYESGFVIDKFPISRPNLTFSTLTVSNMSPEDSSIYLCSVEDLPGNYGYTFGSGTRLTVV.

This clonotype was picked up a small number of times. The chain employs TRBV5-1 and TRBJ1-1; a possible D gene is TRBD1 (6 bases). V lost 3 bases and J 6 bases, leaving 21 bases between the germline ends. The CDR3 loop spans 16 amino acids. The germline CDR1 and CDR2 sequences are SGHRS and YFSETQ. CDR3 coding DNA: TGCGCCAGCAGCTCCGACACGGGGGGCACTCGGGCTGAAGCTTTCTTT. Translation gives CASSSDTGGTRAEAFF. Full variable domain (remainder filled in from reference TRBV5-1 and TRBJ1-1): KAGVTQTPRYLIKTRGQQVTLSCSPISGHRSVSWYQQTPGQGLQFLFEYFSETQRNKGNFPGRFSGRQFSNSRSEMNVSTLELGDSALYLCASSSDTGGTRAEAFFGQGTRLTVV.

Only a few counts were recorded for this clonotype. This chain connects TRBV4-2 to TRBJ2-3; 8 bases are a match to TRBD2. The CDR3 runs to 15 residues. V was clipped by 0 bases and J by 11 bases; unmatched bases: 10. Germline assignment: CDR1 LGHNA and CDR2 YNFKEQ. CDR3 residues: CASSQDKMERELQYF. In DNA form, the CDR3 reads TGTGCCAGCAGCCAAGATAAGATGGAGCGGGAGTTGCAGTATTTT.

This clonotype has more than one count but fewer than ten. The CDR3 sequence: CSATGGGRTDTQYF. The CDR3 DNA is TGCAGTGCTACGGGGGGAGGTAGAACAGATACGCAGTATTTT. This chain links TRBV20-1 with TRBJ2-3; TRBD2 agrees at 7 bases. In germline, CDR1 is DFQATT, CDR2 SNEGSKA (reference sequence). The CDR3 has 14 residues. Trimming took 4 bases from V and 3 from J; bases not matched to a gene: 7.

CDR3 protein: CSARVRLGTNTEAFF. In DNA, the CDR3 is TGCAGTGCTAGAGTCCGATTAGGGACGAACACTGAAGCTTTCTTT. The J gene is TRBJ1-1, the V gene TRBV20-1; maybe TRBD1 (5 bases). The CDR3 is 15 residues long. V gave up 1 base and J gave up 1 base, with 13 bases separating them. Germline CDR1 and CDR2: DFQATT and SNEGSKA (reference sequence).

The chain recombines TRBV5-1 with TRBJ1-2; 12 bases match TRBD1. The germline gives CDR1 SGHRS, CDR2 YFSETQ. There are 13 residues in the CDR3. The ends lost 5 bases at V and 6 bases at J; junction bases unmatched: 2. CDR3 loop: CASSGTGGNGYTF. DNA for the CDR3: TGCGCCAGCAGTGGGACAGGGGGCAATGGCTACACCTTC. Complete variable domain (other parts from reference TRBV5-1 and TRBJ1-2): KAGVTQTPRYLIKTRGQQVTLSCSPISGHRSVSWYQQTPGQGLQFLFEYFSETQRNKGNFPGRFSGRQFSNSRSEMNVSTLELGDSALYLCASSGTGGNGYTFGSGTRLTVV.

The rearrangement links TRBV12-5 to TRBJ2-1; the D gene is possibly TRBD2 (6 bases). The CDR3 runs to 15 residues. Trimming left V 0 bases short and J 7 bases short, with 13 bases between. In germline, CDR1 is LGHNT, CDR2 FRNRAP. The CDR3 loop is CASGLVVGSSNEQFF. CDR3 coding DNA: TGTGCTAGTGGTTTGGTCGTCGGGAGTAGTAATGAGCAGTTCTTC.